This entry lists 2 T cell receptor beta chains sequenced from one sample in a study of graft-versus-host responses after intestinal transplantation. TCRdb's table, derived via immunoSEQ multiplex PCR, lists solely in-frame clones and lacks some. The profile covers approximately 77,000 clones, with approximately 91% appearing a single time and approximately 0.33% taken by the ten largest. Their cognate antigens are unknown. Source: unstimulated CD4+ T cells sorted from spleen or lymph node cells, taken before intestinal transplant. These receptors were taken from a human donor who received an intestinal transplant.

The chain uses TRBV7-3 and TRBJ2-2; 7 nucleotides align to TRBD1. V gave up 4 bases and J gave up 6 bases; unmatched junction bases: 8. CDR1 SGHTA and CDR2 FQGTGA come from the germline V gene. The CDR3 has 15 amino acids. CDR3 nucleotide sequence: TGTGCCAGCAGCTCTGTTATAGGGGGCTCCGGGGAGCTGTTTTTT. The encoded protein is CASSSVIGGSGELFF.

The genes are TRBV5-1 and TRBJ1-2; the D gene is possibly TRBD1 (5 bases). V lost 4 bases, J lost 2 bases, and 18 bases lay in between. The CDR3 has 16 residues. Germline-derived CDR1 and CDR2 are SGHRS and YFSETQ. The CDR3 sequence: CASSPFMRRGNYGYTF. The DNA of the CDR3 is TGCGCCAGCAGCCCGTTCATGCGTAGGGGCAACTATGGCTACACCTTC.